Below are 31 T cell receptor beta chains sequenced from a single sample in a study of shared clonotypes between healthy human individuals. Libraries were prepared by immunoSEQ multiplex PCR; TCRdb keeps only in-frame clonotypes and omits some of them. Found here are nearly 1 million clones, over 75% of them singletons; the top ten hold over 1.3%. The sample was memory CD4+ T cells sorted from blood. Subset reported: CD45RA-negative fraction. These receptors were collected from a man aged 18 to 30 in good health.

V and J are TRBV6-4 and TRBJ1-6; no definite D call. The CDR3 loop spans 16 amino acids. Germline loops: CDR1 MRHNA, CDR2 SNTAGT. V was trimmed by 11 bases and J by 3 bases, leaving 20 bases between them. The CDR3 loop is CAGETRGRDYNSPLHF. The CDR3 DNA follows: TGTGCCGGCGAGACGAGAGGACGGGACTATAATTCACCCCTCCACTTT.

Points on this clone: A clone one base away is much larger, so this may be a read error. The chain links TRBV28 to TRBJ1-1; 10 bases are shared with TRBD1. Germline values: CDR1 MDHEN, CDR2 SYDVKM. V shed 6 bases and J 4 bases; nucleotides not matched to a gene: 5. The CDR3 consists of 14 residues. CDR3 sequence reads: CASSLTGGLTEAFF. The DNA of the CDR3 is TGTGCCAGCAGCCTGACAGGGGGCCTCACTGAAGCTTTCTTT. Filled out from reference TRBV28 and TRBJ1-1, the complete variable domain reads DVKVTQSSRYLVKRTGEKVFLECVQDMDHENMFWYRQDPGLGLRLIYFSYDVKMKEKGDIPEGYSVSREKKERFSLILESASTNQTSMYLCASSLTGGLTEAFFGQGTRLTVV.

The V gene is TRBV4-1, the J gene TRBJ2-3; no reliable D call. The CDR3 extends over 15 amino acids. Trimming left V 1 base short and J 3 bases short, with 11 bases between. In germline, CDR1 is MGHRA, CDR2 YSYEKL. CDR3 amino acids: CASSQVGLTTDTQYF. The CDR3 nucleotides are TGCGCCAGCAGCCAAGTTGGGCTAACTACAGATACGCAGTATTTT.

This rearrangement joins TRBV5-1 to TRBJ2-3; D call uncertain. This CDR3 has 16 amino acids. V shed 0 bases and J shed 6 bases, with 17 bases lying between them. Germline CDR1 is SGHRS and CDR2 is YFSETQ. This CDR3 is CASSLAARAAVDTQYF. For the CDR3, the DNA is TGCGCCAGCAGCTTGGCTGCTAGGGCGGCAGTGGATACGCAGTATTTT.

This chain links TRBV28 with TRBJ1-2, with D maybe TRBD1 (5 bases). With 6 bases removed from V and 8 bases from J, the gap between germline ends came to 13 bases. Germline CDR1 reads MDHEN; CDR2 reads SYDVKM. The CDR3 totals 12 residues. As DNA, the CDR3 is TGTGCCAGCAGCCTGGGGGTGGGAGGCTACACCTTC. The encoded protein is CASSLGVGGYTF.

This clone has just one count. V gene TRBV7-9 combines with J gene TRBJ2-7; 8 nucleotides line up with TRBD2. CDR3 length: 15 residues. With 5 bases clipped from V and 9 bases from J, the junction kept 15 bases outside the gene matches. Germline values: CDR1 SEHNR, CDR2 FQNEAQ (reference sequence). The CDR3 loop reads CASSPQGAGVVAQYF. For the CDR3, the DNA is TGTGCCAGCAGCCCACAGGGAGCGGGAGTCGTAGCGCAGTACTTC.

The genes are TRBV4-1 and TRBJ2-3; no reliable D call. This CDR3 region has 16 residues. The germline V and J ends were trimmed by 4 bases and 0 bases, with 14 bases remaining between them. Germline V gene sequence: CDR1 MGHRA, CDR2 YSYEKL. This chain's CDR3 is CASSPGVADSTDTQYF. As DNA, the CDR3 is TGCGCCAGCAGCCCCGGTGTGGCAGATAGCACAGATACGCAGTATTTT.

The chain links TRBV5-6 to TRBJ2-1, with 7 bases lining up with TRBD1. The CDR3 length is 15 residues. Germline CDR1 and CDR2: SGHDT and YYEEEE. Trimming removed 2 bases from V and 6 bases from J; junction bases left unmatched: 8. This CDR3 is CASSFLGTALNEQFF. The DNA of the CDR3 is TGTGCCAGCAGCTTTCTCGGGACAGCCCTCAATGAGCAGTTCTTC.

The chain joins TRBV5-1 to TRBJ2-1; possibly TRBD1 for D (6 bases). Trimming cost V 2 bases and J 3 bases, with 15 bases left between them. This CDR3 has 16 residues. Germline V CDR1 and CDR2: SGHRS, YFSETQ. CDR3 in DNA: TGCGCCAGCAGCTTAAATTGGGCAGGGGTCTACAATGAGCAGTTCTTC. The encoded protein is CASSLNWAGVYNEQFF.

About this clone itself: Different DNA sequences within this sample yield the same CDR3. V is TRBV2 and J is TRBJ2-3; 13 bases are a match to TRBD2. The CDR3 has 15 amino acids. The germline gives CDR1 SNHLY, CDR2 FYNNEI. Trimming at V came to 6 bases and at J to 5 bases, leaving 5 bases not matched to a gene. The CDR3 loop is CASSPRTSGGDTQYF. Here the CDR3 DNA reads TGTGCCAGCAGCCCCAGGACTAGCGGGGGAGATACGCAGTATTTT.

The sample holds one count of this clone. The J gene is TRBJ2-4, the V gene TRBV29-1; possibly TRBD2 for D (5 bases). This CDR3 spans 14 amino acids. V shed 6 bases and J shed 1 base, with 13 bases lying between them. Germline CDR1 is SQVTM and CDR2 is ANQGSEA. CDR3: CSVTSGVAKNIQYF. CDR3 bases: TGCAGCGTAACCTCCGGGGTCGCCAAAAACATTCAGTACTTC.

CDR3: CASSKSHEQFF. The CDR3 DNA sequence: TGCGCCAGCAGCAAAAGTCATGAGCAGTTCTTC. J is TRBJ2-1 and V is TRBV4-1; D is unclear. Per germline, CDR1 MGHRA and CDR2 YSYEKL. V was cut by 5 bases and J by 8 bases, with 7 bases left in between. The CDR3 totals 11 residues.

The sample holds a few counts of this clone. This chain joins TRBV4-2 and TRBJ2-5; TRBD2 is a possible D gene (5 bases). Germline values: CDR1 LGHNA, CDR2 YNFKEQ. The CDR3 consists of 14 residues. Deletions cut 4 bases from V and 4 bases from J, with 13 bases between. CDR3 sequence (DNA): TGTGCCAGCAGCCCCGGACTGGAGGCAGAGACCCAGTACTTC. Translated: CASSPGLEAETQYF.

A word on this clone: One end of the junction is discordant with germline, which a read error may explain. The chain employs TRBV10-3 and TRBJ2-5; the D gene is possibly TRBD2 (6 bases). Germline V gene sequence: CDR1 ENHRY, CDR2 SYGVKD. The CDR3 sequence is 11 residues long. CDR3 protein: CTISGGETQYF. Here the CDR3 DNA reads TGTACCATCAGTGGGGGGGAGACCCAGTACTTC.

The CDR3 DNA is TGTGCCAGCAGCCCAGGTCGGGGGAACACTGAAGCTTTCTTT. This encodes CASSPGRGNTEAFF. This chain uses TRBV7-9 with TRBJ1-1; no clear D. Germline CDR1 SEHNR, CDR2 FQNEAQ (reference sequence). The CDR3 consists of 14 residues. Trimming cost V 5 bases and J 1 base, with 11 bases left between them.

This clone has only a few counts. The rearrangement uses TRBV7-7 and TRBJ1-5; D ambiguous. Germline CDR1 SSHAT, CDR2 FNYEAQ (reference sequence). Trimming took 10 bases from V and 3 from J, leaving 7 bases between them. This CDR3 region has 11 residues. The DNA for the CDR3 is TGTGCCATACCCCCCAATCAGCCCCAGCATTTT. Its protein is CAIPPNQPQHF.

The chain is built from TRBV6-5 and TRBJ1-2; D is possibly TRBD1 (6 bases). Germline V lookup: CDR1 MNHEY, CDR2 SVGAGI. The CDR3 has 12 residues. With 4 bases removed from V and 8 bases from J, the gap between germline ends came to 11 bases. CDR3 amino acids: CASSSSGAGYTF. The CDR3 DNA reads as TGTGCCAGCAGTTCCTCAGGGGCGGGCTACACCTTC.

This clone was seen a handful of times. Mismatch with germline at one junction end may stem from a read error. The chain carries TRBV9 and TRBJ2-3; D ambiguous. Germline V lookup: CDR1 SGDLS, CDR2 YYNGEE. This CDR3 is built from 12 residues. CDR3 residues: CASSVGQDAQYF. The CDR3 coding sequence is TGTGCCAGCAGCGTAGGGCAAGATGCGCAGTATTTT.

The CDR3 loop reads CASSIRRTEHGYTF. CDR3 nucleotides: TGTGCCAGTAGTATACGAAGGACGGAACATGGCTACACCTTC. The rearrangement uses TRBV19 and TRBJ1-2; the D is unclear. V dropped 2 bases and J dropped 6 bases, with 13 bases sitting between them. The CDR3 has 14 amino acids. Per the germline V gene, CDR1 is LNHDA and CDR2 is SQIVND (reference sequence).

The V call is TRBV10-3, the J call TRBJ1-1; a weak D match, TRBD1 (6 bases). Trimming shortened V by 2 bases and J by 1 base, and 11 bases separated the two germline ends. Germline CDR1 ENHRY, CDR2 SYGVKD. The CDR3 runs to 15 residues. The CDR3 DNA is TGTGCCATCAGTGAGAAGGGGACACAGAACACTGAAGCTTTCTTT. It is translated as CAISEKGTQNTEAFF.

This clone was found many times. V and J are TRBV19 and TRBJ2-1, with 8 bases aligning to TRBD2. The V and J ends lost 5 bases and 4 bases, in that order; junction bases with no gene match: 7. CDR3 size: 15 residues. Germline CDR1 and CDR2: LNHDA and SQIVND (reference sequence). The CDR3 loop is CASSAGLERYNEQFF. The CDR3 DNA is TGTGCCAGTAGTGCGGGACTAGAGAGGTACAATGAGCAGTTCTTC.

This chain uses TRBV6-5 with TRBJ1-3; possible D gene TRBD1, 6 bases. Between the trimmed V and J ends, which lost 2 bases and 0 bases, there was a span of 8 bases. The germline CDR1 and CDR2 sequences are MNHEY and SVGAGI. CDR3 length: 15 amino acids. In DNA form, the CDR3 reads TGTGCCAGCAGTTACAGGGGGGACTCTGGAAACACCATATATTTT. This encodes CASSYRGDSGNTIYF.

This clone was seen only once. Other DNA sequences in the same sample also yield this CDR3. V is TRBV7-9 and J is TRBJ2-3; D gene uncertain. Trimming took off 0 bases at V and 3 bases at J, with 7 bases between the two ends. The CDR3 extends over 14 amino acids. Looked up from germline, CDR1 is SEHNR and CDR2 is FQNEAQ (reference sequence). The CDR3 sequence: CASSLAGPTDTQYF. CDR3 bases: TGTGCCAGCAGCTTAGCGGGCCCAACAGATACGCAGTATTTT.

The chain uses TRBV4-1 and TRBJ2-1; TRBD1 or TRBD2 may be the D gene (6 bases each). The CDR3 has 18 amino acids. Germline V gene sequence: CDR1 MGHRA, CDR2 YSYEKL. V was trimmed by 5 bases and J by 1 base, leaving 21 bases between them. The CDR3 here is CASSARQEGFLSYNEQFF. CDR3 nucleotides: TGCGCCAGCAGCGCCCGACAGGAGGGTTTTTTGTCCTACAATGAGCAGTTCTTC.

The chain couples TRBV28 to TRBJ1-6; D remains unclear. The CDR3 length is 17 residues. Looked up from germline, CDR1 is MDHEN and CDR2 is SYDVKM. V dropped 2 bases and J dropped 2 bases, with 13 bases sitting between them. This chain's CDR3 is CASSLDGSVPYNSPLHF. CDR3 coding DNA: TGTGCCAGCAGTTTAGATGGCAGCGTACCCTATAATTCACCCCTCCACTTT.

The chain links TRBV7-2 to TRBJ2-7; D unclear. The CDR3 extends over 13 amino acids. V was clipped by 8 bases and J by 3 bases, with 14 bases between them. Germline CDR1 reads SGHTA; CDR2 reads FQGNSA. The CDR3 loop is CASQPRSSYEQYF. The CDR3 DNA sequence: TGTGCCAGCCAACCCCGGAGTAGCTACGAGCAGTACTTC.

This clone was observed a few times. This CDR3 is also generated by other DNA sequences in the sample. The chain combines TRBV9 with TRBJ1-4; D unresolved. Trimming took off 0 bases at V and 0 bases at J, with 3 bases between the two ends. The CDR3 length is 14 residues. CDR1 SGDLS and CDR2 YYNGEE come from the germline V gene. The CDR3 DNA sequence: TGTGCCAGCAGCGTAGGGGCAACTAATGAAAAACTGTTTTTT. It specifies CASSVGATNEKLFF.

The rearrangement links TRBV6-5 to TRBJ2-7; a weak D match, TRBD2 (7 bases). CDR3 length equals 12 residues. The germline gives CDR1 MNHEY, CDR2 SVGAGI. Between the trimmed V and J ends, which lost 8 bases and 3 bases, there was a span of 11 bases. The CDR3 DNA reads as TGTGCCAGCCGAGGGGGGGGCTACGAGCAGTACTTC. Its protein product is CASRGGGYEQYF.

V and J are TRBV10-3 and TRBJ1-2, with D possibly TRBD1 on 6 matching bases. Trimming cost V 5 bases and J 3 bases, with 10 bases left between them. The germline gives CDR1 ENHRY, CDR2 SYGVKD. The CDR3 runs to 13 residues. DNA of the CDR3: TGTGCCATCAGTCGGACAGAGGACTATGGCTACACCTTC. It yields the protein CAISRTEDYGYTF.

As regards this clone: At one end the junction does not follow the germline gene, possibly because of a read error. This rearrangement joins TRBV7-7 to TRBJ2-7; TRBD2 matches 12 bases. The CDR3 extends over 15 amino acids. Per the germline V gene, CDR1 is SSHAT and CDR2 is FNYEAQ (reference sequence). DNA of the CDR3: TGTGCTAGCAGCGAGGGACTAGCGGGTTATGCCGAGCAGTACTTC. Protein product: CASSEGLAGYAEQYF. The whole variable domain, remainder taken from reference TRBV7-7 and TRBJ2-7, is GAGVSQSPRYKVTKRGQDVTLRCDPISSHATLYWYQQALGQGPEFLTYFNYEAQPDKSGLPSDRFSAERPEGSISTLTIQRTEQRDSAMYRCASSEGLAGYAEQYFGPGTRLTVT.

V gene TRBV15 combines with J gene TRBJ1-1; no reliable D call. The CDR3 has 14 amino acids. V dropped 0 bases and J dropped 4 bases, with 9 bases sitting between them. CDR1 is LNHNV, CDR2 YYDKDF, per germline (reference sequence). This chain's CDR3 is CATSRDFLGTEAFF. In nucleotides, the CDR3 is TGTGCCACCAGCAGAGACTTCTTAGGCACTGAAGCTTTCTTT.